A selection of T cell receptor beta chains follows, all from one sample in a study of OX40 agonist ivuxolimab in advanced cancers. TCRdb keeps only in-frame clones here, not all; method: immunoSEQ multiplex PCR. Of about 63,000 clones listed, roughly 76% are singletons. This sample comprised CD4+ or CD8+ T cells sorted from blood, obtained in a trial of the OX40 agonist ivuxolimab. The receptors shown here come from an adult with an advanced solid tumor such as melanoma, head and neck, liver or kidney cancer. CDR3s include the opening cysteine and the closing phenylalanine or tryptophan. A D gene is named only where the DNA matches it firmly. Clone size is stated in some rows and not others, as once, few, many or a class when expanded.

v_call,j_call,d_call,cdr3_length,clone_size,cdr3_nt,cdr3_aa
TRBV14,TRBJ1-5,.,13,.,TGTGCCAGCAGCCAAGATAGCAATCAGCCCCAGCATTTT,CASSQDSNQPQHF
TRBV18,TRBJ2-7,.,15,.,TGTGCCAGCTCACCGAGTTCAGGGGTTGGGGACGAGCAGTACTTC,CASSPSSGVGDEQYF
TRBV7-3,TRBJ1-3,TRBD1,14,medium-sized,TGTGCCAGCAGCCGGGACAGCTCTGGAAACACCATATATTTT,CASSRDSSGNTIYF
TRBV30,TRBJ1-4,TRBD1,18,.,TGTGCCTGGAGTCCTCCGACAGGGGGCGCGGGATATACCGAAAAACTGTTTTTT,CAWSPPTGGAGYTEKLFF
TRBV7-9,TRBJ2-7,TRBD1,12,.,TGTGCCAGCAGCTACAGGGGCGACGAGCAGTACTTC,CASSYRGDEQYF
TRBV28,TRBJ2-1,TRBD2,14,.,TGTGCCAGCAAGGTAGCGGGAGAGTACAATGAGCAGTTCTTC,CASKVAGEYNEQFF
TRBV5-4,TRBJ2-2,TRBD2,16,.,TGTGCCAGCAGCTTTCGGTCCGGGAGGTACACCGGGGAGCTGTTTTTT,CASSFRSGRYTGELFF
TRBV6-6,TRBJ2-1,.,16,.,TGTGCCAGCAGGACCTTCAGGGGACCCTCCTACAATGAGCAGTTCTTC,CASRTFRGPSYNEQFF
TRBV19,TRBJ1-1,.,15,.,TGTGCCAGTAGGCAACAGGGACTTGAGAACACTGAAGCTTTCTTT,CASRQQGLENTEAFF
TRBV6-1,TRBJ2-7,.,15,few,TGTGCCAGCAGTGATCTGCAAGGAGGCTCCTACGAGCAGTACTTC,CASSDLQGGSYEQYF
TRBV6-1,TRBJ2-2,TRBD1,15,.,TGTGCCAGCAGTAGACAGGGAAGGTGGACCGGGGAGCTGTTTTTT,CASSRQGRWTGELFF
TRBV19,TRBJ2-1,.,16,.,TGTGCCAGTAGTATAGATTGGGGCAGACTAAACAATGAGCAGTTCTTC,CASSIDWGRLNNEQFF
TRBV4-1,TRBJ1-2,TRBD1,16,.,TGCGCCAGCAGCGTCCCAAGGACAGGAACCACCTATGGCTACACCTTC,CASSVPRTGTTYGYTF
TRBV27,TRBJ2-7,TRBD2,16,.,TGTGCCAGCAGTTCGTTGGGACTAGCGGGAACCTACGAGCAGTACTTC,CASSSLGLAGTYEQYF
TRBV6-5,TRBJ1-2,.,14,.,TGTGCCAGCAAAATGCTCTACACTAACTATGGCTACACCTTC,CASKMLYTNYGYTF
TRBV7-8,TRBJ1-1,.,17,.,TGTGCCAGCAGCTTATTTGGGGCTGGGGTTGTGAACACTGAAGCTTTCTTT,CASSLFGAGVVNTEAFF
TRBV19,TRBJ1-5,.,15,.,TGTGCCAGTAGTATTGAAGGGAATAGCAATCAGCCCCAGCATTTT,CASSIEGNSNQPQHF
TRBV30,TRBJ1-4,TRBD1,16,.,TGTGCCTGGAGTACCCCCCGGGACAGGGCTAATGAAAAACTGTTTTTT,CAWSTPRDRANEKLFF